This paragraph covers one T cell receptor (beta chain) sequence. Its specificity is unknown. The data originate from a study of OX40 agonist ivuxolimab in advanced cancers. Study-level points and caveats: Still undetermined is the antigen specificity of the expanded peripheral T cells. Clonal expansion from baseline to week 6 occurred in both CD4+ and CD8+ T cells.

Blood draws occurred at baseline, cycle 4 day 1, and cycle 7 day 1. Sequencing was performed with immunoSEQ multiplex PCR; in TCRdb, only in-frame clones are kept and a portion is missing. The sample includes 65,000 to 95,000 clones, 90% to 95% of them seen just once. CDR1 is WNHNN and CDR2 is SYGVQD in the germline V gene (reference sequence). The V and J ends lost 8 bases and 5 bases respectively, with 19 bases between them. The CDR3 consists of 15 residues. The receptor was isolated from an adult with an advanced solid tumor such as melanoma, head and neck, liver or kidney cancer. This specimen was CD4+ or CD8+ T cells sorted from blood, taken in a trial of the OX40 agonist ivuxolimab. The chain employs TRBV10-1 and TRBJ2-1, with D possibly being TRBD1 (6 bases). The CDR3 loop is CASRGGRGQDNEQFF. The CDR3 DNA sequence: TGCGCCAGCCGAGGGGGACGAGGTCAGGACAATGAGCAGTTCTTC.